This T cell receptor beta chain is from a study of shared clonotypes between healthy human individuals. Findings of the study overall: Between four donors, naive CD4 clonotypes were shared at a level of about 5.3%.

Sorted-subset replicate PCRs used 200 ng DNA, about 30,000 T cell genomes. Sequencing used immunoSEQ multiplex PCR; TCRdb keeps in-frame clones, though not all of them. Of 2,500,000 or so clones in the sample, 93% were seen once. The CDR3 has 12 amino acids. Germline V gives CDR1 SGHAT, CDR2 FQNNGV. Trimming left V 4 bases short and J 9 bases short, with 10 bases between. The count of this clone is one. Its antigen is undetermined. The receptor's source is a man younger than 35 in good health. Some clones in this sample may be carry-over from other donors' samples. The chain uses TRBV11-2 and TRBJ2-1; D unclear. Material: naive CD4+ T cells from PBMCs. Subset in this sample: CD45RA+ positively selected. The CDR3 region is CASSSSRFEQFF. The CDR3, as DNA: TGTGCCAGCAGCTCCTCCCGGTTTGAGCAGTTCTTC.